Below are 5 T cell receptor beta chains sequenced from a single sample in a study of Graves' ophthalmopathy and Graves' hyperthyroidism. CDR3 regions of TCR beta were amplified from RNA transcripts. HTBI primers were employed in first-round RT-PCR, then a second-round multiplex PCR followed. TCRdb ran MiXCR on the multiplex PCR reads and lists one entry per CDR3 protein. The table shows around 1,000,000 distinct CDR3 sequences, with 35% to 40% occurring only once. Sequencing was done on a sample of peripheral blood or thyroid tissue (not recorded which). Receptors were obtained from an adult man with Graves' hyperthyroidism.

On this clonotype itself: A read error may explain this, as a much larger clone is one base away. This chain joins TRBV19 and TRBJ2-2; 8 bases fit TRBD2. Looked up from germline, CDR1 is LNHDA and CDR2 is SQIVND (reference sequence). The CDR3 is made up of 16 amino acids. Trimming at V came to 4 bases and at J to 1 base, leaving 5 bases not matched to a gene. The CDR3 DNA sequence: TGTGCCAGTAGTACGCCGGGACTAGGGAACACCGGGGAGCTGTTTTTT. Encoded protein: CASSTPGLGNTGELFF. The entire variable domain, with the rest obtained from reference TRBV19 and TRBJ2-2, is as follows: DGGITQSPKYLFRKEGQNVTLSCEQNLNHDAMYWYRQDPGQGLRLIYYSQIVNDFQKGDIAEGYSVSREKKESFPLTVTSAQKNPTAFYLCASSTPGLGNTGELFFGEGSRLTVL.

This clonotype has a count of ten or more. The chain has TRBV6-6 and TRBJ2-7; D gene ambiguous. The V gene's germline CDR1 is MNHNY and CDR2 SVGAGI (reference sequence). The CDR3 totals 12 residues. Trimming removed 0 bases from V and 4 bases from J, with 4 bases in between. Here the CDR3 reads CASSYSSYEQYF. CDR3 nucleotide sequence: TGTGCCAGCAGTTACTCGTCTTACGAGCAGTACTTC.

V and J are TRBV7-2 and TRBJ2-7; TRBD2 agrees at 7 bases. Germline V lookup: CDR1 SGHTA, CDR2 FQGNSA. Trimming took 3 bases from V and 0 from J; bases not matched to a gene: 8. The CDR3 length is 16 residues. CDR3: CASSLISGASSYEQYF. The CDR3 coding sequence is TGTGCCAGCAGCTTGATAAGCGGGGCCAGCTCCTACGAGCAGTACTTC.

The V call is TRBV7-9, the J call TRBJ2-5, with D unclear. The better agreement between TRBJ2-7 and the DNA end casts doubt on the J call. Per germline, CDR1 SEHNR and CDR2 FQNEAQ (reference sequence). The length of the CDR3 is 11 residues. CDR3 loop: CASRVGYEQYF. The DNA of the CDR3 is TGTGCCAGCAGAGTCGGATACGAGCAGTACTTC.

This clonotype was observed many times. CDR3 in amino acids: CASSPVTLNTGELFF. DNA for the CDR3: TGTGCCAGCAGCCCTGTGACCCTCAACACCGGGGAGCTGTTTTTT. The V gene is TRBV9, the J gene TRBJ2-2; D gene ambiguous. Trimming left V 4 bases short and J 2 bases short, with 12 bases between. Germline values: CDR1 SGDLS, CDR2 YYNGEE. The CDR3 spans 15 residues. The full variable domain, rest sourced from reference TRBV9 and TRBJ2-2, is DSGVTQTPKHLITATGQRVTLRCSPRSGDLSVYWYQQSLDQGLQFLIQYYNGEERAKGNILERFSAQQFPDLHSELNLSSLELGDSALYFCASSPVTLNTGELFFGEGSRLTVL.